One and the same sample provided the 22 T cell receptor beta chains below, sequenced in a study of HIV-infected patients and healthy controls. Whole blood was used without fractionation, so all unsorted peripheral T cells were included. Alpha and beta constant-region primers primed reverse transcription of around 500 ng RNA. Using multiplexing indices, alpha and beta chain libraries were generated apart by chain-specific third strand synthesis. TCRdb called the 5' RACE reads again in MiXCR, with one record for every CDR3 protein. The data show 4,500 to 7,000 distinct CDR3 sequences, 10% seen once. Source: blood, taken before antiretroviral therapy. Receptor source: an adult with HIV infection.

This clonotype is labeled medium-sized. J is TRBJ2-3 and V is TRBV11-2; D might be TRBD1 (6 bases). Germline assignment: CDR1 SGHAT and CDR2 FQNNGV. Trimming stripped 5 bases from V and 7 bases from J, with 10 bases between. This CDR3 contains 12 residues. CDR3: CASSARGYTQYF. The CDR3 coding sequence is TGTGCCAGCAGCGCTAGGGGGTATACGCAGTATTTT.

Sample share makes this clonotype medium-sized. The chain is built from TRBV6-5 and TRBJ1-2; TRBD1 agrees at 7 bases. The CDR3 runs 15 residues. CDR1 is MNHEY and CDR2 is SVGAGI in the germline V gene. With 2 bases clipped from V and 4 bases from J, the junction kept 7 bases outside the gene matches. CDR3 sequence: CASSYGQGVLYGYTF. The CDR3 bases are TGTGCCAGCAGTTACGGGCAGGGGGTTCTCTATGGCTACACCTTC.

The genes are TRBV6-1 and TRBJ1-4; D gene uncertain. CDR1 is MNHNS, CDR2 SASEGT, per germline. Trimming left V 8 bases short and J 3 bases short, with 13 bases between. The CDR3 has 14 amino acids. CDR3 nucleotides: TGTGCCAGCCTCCGGGCCTCATCTAATGAAAAACTGTTTTTT. Amino acid sequence: CASLRASSNEKLFF.

This clonotype occurred many times. The rearrangement joins TRBV5-1 to TRBJ1-2, with D perhaps TRBD1 (5 bases). Trimming shortened V by 0 bases and J by 3 bases, and 6 bases separated the two germline ends. This CDR3 comprises 13 residues. Germline CDR1 is SGHRS and CDR2 is YFSETQ. The CDR3 DNA reads TGCGCCAGCAGCTTGGAGGGACACTATGGCTACACCTTC. It yields the protein CASSLEGHYGYTF.

This clonotype was seen at least ten times. This rearrangement joins TRBV20-1 to TRBJ2-7; D might be TRBD1 (6 bases). The V gene lost 0 bases and the J gene lost 2 bases, with 14 bases spanning the gap. The CDR3 is 15 residues long. The germline V gene encodes CDR1 DFQATT and CDR2 SNEGSKA (reference sequence). CDR3 in amino acids: CSARDLTGSAYEQYF. The DNA of the CDR3 is TGCAGTGCTAGAGATCTTACAGGGTCAGCCTACGAGCAGTACTTC.

In its sample, this clonotype is medium-sized. The chain has TRBV7-9 and TRBJ1-1, with TRBD1 matching 7 bases. CDR1 is SEHNR and CDR2 is FQNEAQ in the germline V gene (reference sequence). This CDR3 has 15 amino acids. V lost 1 base, J lost 6 bases, and 8 bases stayed unmatched. CDR3 coding DNA: TGTGCCAGCAGCTTAGTATCACAGGGGATCTCTGAAGCTTTCTTT. This codes for CASSLVSQGISEAFF.

By proportion, this clonotype is medium-sized. The chain couples TRBV6-5 to TRBJ2-7, with TRBD1 matching 10 bases. CDR3 size: 15 residues. The V segment lost 8 bases and the J segment 2 bases; nucleotides outside the gene matches: 9. Germline CDR1 MNHEY, CDR2 SVGAGI. CDR3 nucleotide sequence: TGTGCCAGCTCCCGTGGGGACAGGGGTCCCTACGAGCAGTACTTC. Protein sequence: CASSRGDRGPYEQYF.

This clonotype occurred many times. In nucleotides, the CDR3 is TGCAGCGTTGGGCGGGACAGCAACACTGAAGCTTTCTTT. It codes for CSVGRDSNTEAFF. This chain links TRBV29-1 with TRBJ1-1, with TRBD1 matching 7 bases. This CDR3 comprises 13 residues. The trim removed 4 bases at V and 2 bases at J, leaving 4 bases unmatched. Germline values: CDR1 SQVTM, CDR2 ANQGSEA.

This clonotype is labeled as medium-sized. The rearrangement joins TRBV24-1 to TRBJ2-2; D is tentatively TRBD1 or TRBD2 (5 bases each). The CDR3 consists of 15 residues. Trimming cost V 2 bases and J 6 bases, with 12 bases left between them. Germline loops: CDR1 KGHDR, CDR2 SFDVKD. DNA for the CDR3: TGTGCCACCAGTGATTCCGGGACCGAGGCCGGGGAGCTGTTTTTT. This encodes CATSDSGTEAGELFF.

By sample fraction, this clonotype is medium-sized. This chain joins TRBV29-1 and TRBJ2-4; unclear D gene. Germline assignment: CDR1 SQVTM and CDR2 ANQGSEA. The CDR3 consists of 15 residues. V was clipped by 3 bases and J by 0 bases, with 12 bases between them. In DNA, the CDR3 is TGCAGCGTTGAGGAACTCAGAATAGCCAAAAACATTCAGTACTTC. This sequence encodes CSVEELRIAKNIQYF.

By share, this clonotype counts as medium-sized (0.01 to 0.1%). V usage is TRBV4-2 and J usage is TRBJ1-5; no clear D. Trimming took 0 bases from V and 7 from J, leaving 13 bases between them. The CDR3 has 15 residues. The V gene's germline CDR1 is LGHNA and CDR2 YNFKEQ. In DNA, the CDR3 is TGTGCCAGCAGCCAAGATGATCTAGGGAGGCAGCCCCAGCATTTT. Translation: CASSQDDLGRQPQHF.

This clonotype was observed at least ten times. The chain uses TRBV2 and TRBJ2-2; maybe TRBD2 (5 bases). The CDR3 runs 16 residues. Per germline, CDR1 SNHLY and CDR2 FYNNEI. The germline V and J ends were trimmed by 4 bases and 6 bases, with 18 bases remaining between them. The CDR3 loop is CASSVRTPGVSGELFF. The CDR3 DNA reads TGTGCCAGCAGTGTCCGGACTCCCGGTGTATCCGGGGAGCTGTTTTTT.

By share, this clonotype counts as medium-sized. V gene TRBV7-8 combines with J gene TRBJ1-1; D gene ambiguous. Germline CDR1 and CDR2: SGHVS and FQNEAQ. With 6 bases removed from V and 3 bases from J, the gap between germline ends came to 5 bases. CDR3 size: 11 residues. The CDR3 here is CASRNYTEAFF. In nucleotides, the CDR3 is TGTGCCAGCAGAAACTACACTGAAGCTTTCTTT.

By sample share, this clonotype is medium-sized. The rearrangement uses TRBV28 and TRBJ1-6; 7 nucleotides line up with TRBD1. The CDR3 totals 13 residues. J was trimmed by 7 bases and V by 3 bases; bases with no gene match: 0. CDR1 and CDR2 (germline): MDHEN, SYDVKM. The DNA for the CDR3 is TGTGCCAGCAGTTTCAGGGGGAATTCACCCCTCCACTTT. Translating gives CASSFRGNSPLHF. Complete variable domain (other parts from reference TRBV28 and TRBJ1-6): DVKVTQSSRYLVKRTGEKVFLECVQDMDHENMFWYRQDPGLGLRLIYFSYDVKMKEKGDIPEGYSVSREKKERFSLILESASTNQTSMYLCASSFRGNSPLHFGNGTRLTVT.

The rearrangement links TRBV29-1 to TRBJ2-5; D ambiguous. V was cut by 0 bases and J by 4 bases, with 9 bases left in between. CDR3 size: 13 residues. Germline V lookup: CDR1 SQVTM, CDR2 ANQGSEA. The CDR3 nucleotides are TGCAGCGTTGAAGAAGGTAGCCCAGAGACCCAGTACTTC. Translating it yields CSVEEGSPETQYF. The full variable domain, rest sourced from reference TRBV29-1 and TRBJ2-5, is SAVISQKPSRDICQRGTSLTIQCQVDSQVTMMFWYRQQPGQSLTLIATANQGSEATYESGFVIDKFPISRPNLTFSTLTVSNMSPEDSSIYLCSVEEGSPETQYFGPGTRLLVL.

In its sample, this clonotype was seen many times. J is TRBJ1-2 and V is TRBV5-1; D is unclear. The CDR3 has 11 residues. CDR1 is SGHRS and CDR2 is YFSETQ in the germline V gene. The V end lost 0 bases, the J end lost 8 bases, and 5 bases lay between the germline ends. This CDR3 is CASSLDRGYTF. The CDR3 DNA reads as TGCGCCAGCAGCTTGGATAGAGGCTACACCTTC.

This clonotype has a count of ten or more. The rearrangement links TRBV7-3 to TRBJ1-1; D uncertain. V was trimmed by 5 bases and J by 2 bases, leaving 9 bases between them. CDR1 and CDR2 (germline): SGHTA, FQGTGA. CDR3 length: 13 amino acids. The CDR3 DNA reads TGTGCCAGCAGCCGCCAGGCTAACACTGAAGCTTTCTTT. Translating it yields CASSRQANTEAFF.

In regard to this clonotype: A clone one base away is much larger, so this may be a read error. The genes are TRBV14 and TRBJ1-6; unclear D gene. V lost 0 bases, J lost 6 bases, and 6 bases lay in between. The CDR3 extends over 14 amino acids. Germline V lookup: CDR1 SGHDN, CDR2 FVKESK. The chain's CDR3 is CASSQDLSNSPLHF. CDR3 sequence (DNA): TGTGCCAGCAGCCAAGACTTAAGTAATTCACCCCTCCACTTT.

This clonotype was detected many times. The rearrangement joins TRBV5-1 to TRBJ2-7, with D unclear. Germline CDR1 is SGHRS and CDR2 is YFSETQ. The CDR3 runs to 11 residues. V lost 0 bases, J lost 4 bases, and 2 bases lay in between. The CDR3 coding sequence is TGCGCCAGCAGCTTGGATTACGAGCAGTACTTC. This translates into CASSLDYEQYF.

J is TRBJ2-7 and V is TRBV20-1; TRBD2 might be the D (5 bases). The V and J ends lost 5 bases and 3 bases respectively, with 14 bases between them. The germline CDR1 and CDR2 sequences are DFQATT and SNEGSKA (reference sequence). The CDR3 sequence is 13 residues long. The CDR3 sequence: CSAAAGGLYEQYF. For the CDR3, the DNA is TGCAGTGCTGCGGCCGGCGGACTCTACGAGCAGTACTTC.

In this sample, this clonotype turned up many times. CDR3 nucleotide sequence: TGTGCCAGCAGCTACCCCAACGGGTCCTACAATGAGCAGTTCTTC. Residues: CASSYPNGSYNEQFF. J is TRBJ2-1 and V is TRBV7-9, with D unclear. Trimming left V 4 bases short and J 1 base short, with 11 bases between. This CDR3 spans 15 amino acids. From germline, CDR1 is SEHNR and CDR2 FQNEAQ (reference sequence).

A single count supports this clonotype. The chain carries TRBV10-3 and TRBJ2-7; 10 nucleotides align to TRBD2. Germline V gives CDR1 ENHRY, CDR2 SYGVKD. The CDR3 consists of 17 residues. J was trimmed by 2 bases and V by 0 bases; bases with no gene match: 7. CDR3 sequence (DNA): TGTGCCATCAGTGAGTCGGCTAGCGGGGGCCCTACCTACGAGCAGTACTTC. Its protein product is CAISESASGGPTYEQYF.